The 22 T cell receptor beta chains given below trace back to one sample, sequenced in a study of identical twins. TCRdb reprocessed the 5' RACE reads via MiXCR and lists one record per CDR3 protein. This table holds approximately 700,000 distinct CDR3 sequences, approximately 6% found once. Sequenced input: naive T cells sorted from blood. The source of these receptors is a man aged 18 to 29 in good health.

This clonotype was seen repeatedly, ten times or more. The J gene is TRBJ1-5, the V gene TRBV12-3 or TRBV12-4, with 11 bases aligning to TRBD1. The junction had 3 bases not matched to a gene; V was cut back by 5 bases and J by 6 bases. The CDR3 length is 14 residues. The DNA of the CDR3 is TGTGCCAGCAGTGGACAGGGGGCAGGTCAGCCCCAGCATTTT. Encoded protein: CASSGQGAGQPQHF.

This clonotype was detected many times. The chain is built from TRBV24-1 and TRBJ1-2, with 10 bases that match TRBD1. After removal of 4 bases from V and 8 bases from J, the junction contained 9 bases not matched to a gene. The CDR3 consists of 15 residues. Germline assignment: CDR1 KGHDR and CDR2 SFDVKD. The CDR3 spells CATSEAGTGAWGYTF. The CDR3 DNA is TGTGCCACCAGTGAGGCCGGGACAGGGGCTTGGGGCTACACCTTC.

The sample holds many counts of this clonotype. The gene calls are TRBV24-1 and TRBJ2-1, with D perhaps matching TRBD2 (6 bases). Trimming took off 4 bases at V and 6 bases at J, with 9 bases between the two ends. This CDR3 is 13 amino acids long. Looked up from germline, CDR1 is KGHDR and CDR2 is SFDVKD. CDR3 sequence: CATSEWTTNEQFF. The CDR3 coding sequence is TGTGCCACCAGTGAATGGACTACCAATGAGCAGTTCTTC.

There are many counts of this clonotype. The CDR3: CASSLVREGELFF. For the CDR3, the DNA is TGCGCCAGCAGCTTGGTCCGTGAAGGGGAGCTGTTTTTT. The chain employs TRBV5-1 and TRBJ2-2; D not certain. Germline V gene sequence: CDR1 SGHRS, CDR2 YFSETQ. This CDR3 has 13 amino acids. V was shortened by 0 bases and J by 8 bases, with 8 bases between the two germline ends.

This clonotype was observed many times. This chain links TRBV12-3 or TRBV12-4 with TRBJ1-2, with D perhaps matching TRBD1 (5 bases). V was shortened by 4 bases and J by 7 bases, with 16 bases between the two germline ends. This CDR3 has 14 amino acids. The CDR3, as DNA: TGTGCCAGCAGTTCCGGGCAGGGAAGGTCTGGCTACACCTTC. Protein sequence: CASSSGQGRSGYTF.

This clonotype has only a few counts. The genes are TRBV30 and TRBJ2-1, with TRBD2 matching 9 bases. The CDR3 runs to 17 residues. Germline assignment: CDR1 GTSNPN and CDR2 SVGIG (reference sequence). V gave up 0 bases and J gave up 5 bases; unmatched junction bases: 11. Here the CDR3 reads CAWSVQLLAGKHNEQFF. The CDR3 region has the DNA TGTGCCTGGAGTGTACAACTCCTAGCGGGAAAGCACAATGAGCAGTTCTTC.

In its sample, this clonotype was seen many times. The V gene is TRBV24-1, the J gene TRBJ1-2, with D possibly TRBD1 on 5 matching bases. This CDR3 spans 13 amino acids. Trimming left V 10 bases short and J 5 bases short, with 16 bases between. Per the germline V gene, CDR1 is KGHDR and CDR2 is SFDVKD. Here the CDR3 DNA reads TGTGCCACAGGGACGGGCAGCTTATATGGCTACACCTTC. It translates to CATGTGSLYGYTF.

The sample holds a few counts of this clonotype. The rearrangement uses TRBV15 and TRBJ2-7, with no clear D. From germline, CDR1 is LNHNV and CDR2 YYDKDF (reference sequence). V was shortened by 3 bases and J by 0 bases, with 15 bases between the two germline ends. The CDR3 has 16 residues. The CDR3 DNA is TGTGCCACCAGCAGGTACGACGATTACCCCTCCTACGAGCAGTACTTC. This codes for CATSRYDDYPSYEQYF.

The table lists this clonotype with a few counts. The chain has TRBV11-2 and TRBJ2-7, with TRBD2 matching over 14 bases. The junction had 11 bases not matched to a gene; V was cut back by 5 bases and J by 2 bases. The CDR3 is 18 amino acids. Looked up from germline, CDR1 is SGHAT and CDR2 is FQNNGV. The chain's CDR3 is CASSQGTSGSFPPYEQYV. The CDR3 region has the DNA TGTGCCAGCAGCCAAGGGACTAGCGGGAGCTTCCCCCCCTACGAGCAGTACGTC.

This clonotype was detected ten times or more. This chain uses TRBV10-3 with TRBJ1-2; D not resolved. The V gene lost 5 bases and the J gene lost 7 bases, with 17 bases spanning the gap. CDR1 and CDR2 from the germline V gene are ENHRY and SYGVKD. CDR3 length: 14 amino acids. The CDR3 DNA follows: TGTGCCATCAGTCAGGACGGACTTCTAGGTGGCTACACCTTC. Translating gives CAISQDGLLGGYTF.

Many counts were recorded for this clonotype. J is TRBJ2-7 and V is TRBV5-1; D gene ambiguous. CDR3 size: 14 residues. Germline loops: CDR1 SGHRS, CDR2 YFSETQ. V shed 0 bases and J shed 2 bases, with 9 bases lying between them. The CDR3 spells CASSLGDGAYEQYV. The CDR3 DNA is TGCGCCAGCAGCTTGGGAGACGGTGCCTACGAGCAGTACGTC.

There are a few counts of this clonotype. The V gene is TRBV27, the J gene TRBJ2-5; TRBD1 matches at 8 bases. Germline loops: CDR1 MNHEY, CDR2 SMNVEV (reference sequence). Trimming at V came to 4 bases and at J to 3 bases, leaving 10 bases not matched to a gene. The CDR3 loop spans 16 amino acids. CDR3 sequence reads: CASSYATGTGKETQYF. CDR3 nucleotides: TGTGCCAGCAGTTACGCTACCGGGACAGGAAAAGAGACCCAGTACTTC.

The J gene is TRBJ1-5, the V gene TRBV15; maybe TRBD1 (5 bases). The CDR3 covers 15 residues. Germline V gene lookup returns CDR1 LNHNV and CDR2 YYDKDF (reference sequence). V lost 3 bases and J lost 3, with 12 bases in between. In DNA, the CDR3 is TGTGCCACCAGCAGCATGAGGGGAGACAATCAGCCCCAGCATTTT. The encoded protein is CATSSMRGDNQPQHF.

Only a few counts were recorded for this clonotype. The chain links TRBV4-3 to TRBJ2-6; no reliable D call. Germline V gene sequence: CDR1 LGHNA, CDR2 YSLEER. CDR3 size: 18 residues. Trimming shortened V by 1 base and J by 0 bases, and 13 bases separated the two germline ends. The CDR3 protein is CASSQVLGTGSGANVLTF. For the CDR3, the DNA is TGCGCCAGCAGCCAAGTTCTGGGAACGGGCTCTGGGGCCAACGTCCTGACTTTC.

This clonotype was picked up many times. The rearrangement joins TRBV15 to TRBJ1-1; D remains ambiguous. Germline V CDR1 and CDR2: LNHNV, YYDKDF (reference sequence). The CDR3 contains 11 residues. V lost 10 bases and J lost 3, with 9 bases in between. CDR3 DNA sequence: TGTGCCAGCCAGCGGGACACTGAAGCTTTCTTT. This sequence encodes CASQRDTEAFF. The full variable domain, with the rest looked up from reference TRBV15 and TRBJ1-1, is DAMVIQNPRYQVTQFGKPVTLSCSQTLNHNVMYWYQQKSSQAPKLLFHYYDKDFNNEADTPDNFQSRRPNTSFCFLDIRSPGLGDTAMYLCASQRDTEAFFGQGTRLTVV.

This clonotype was seen at least ten times. The chain employs TRBV6-1 and TRBJ2-1, with D possibly TRBD1 on 5 matching bases. Germline CDR1 MNHNS, CDR2 SASEGT. The CDR3 sequence is 14 residues long. The V and J ends lost 4 bases and 6 bases respectively, with 13 bases between them. CDR3 sequence reads: CASSGTTKFNEQFF. The CDR3 DNA follows: TGTGCCAGCAGTGGGACAACCAAATTCAATGAGCAGTTCTTC.

The chain has TRBV25-1 and TRBJ1-2, with a weak D call TRBD1 (5 bases). Germline V gives CDR1 MGHDK, CDR2 SYGVNS. Trimming took off 3 bases at V and 6 bases at J, with 23 bases between the two ends. The CDR3 extends over 17 amino acids. In DNA form, the CDR3 reads TGTGCCAGCAGTGAGTCGGGGACCCCTACAACGCTGGATGGCTACACCTTC. The encoded protein is CASSESGTPTTLDGYTF.

This clonotype came up many times. V gene TRBV15 combines with J gene TRBJ2-5, with D unresolved. Germline V gene sequence: CDR1 LNHNV, CDR2 YYDKDF (reference sequence). This CDR3 region has 15 residues. The V gene lost 5 bases and the J gene lost 4 bases, with 17 bases spanning the gap. The CDR3 here is CATSLQPGKGETQYF. DNA of the CDR3: TGTGCCACCAGCCTTCAACCTGGGAAGGGAGAGACCCAGTACTTC.

This clonotype was picked up a small number of times. J is TRBJ2-5 and V is TRBV14, with D perhaps TRBD2 (6 bases). Germline CDR1 is SGHDN and CDR2 is FVKESK. The CDR3 has 16 residues. The V gene lost 1 base and the J gene lost 3 bases, with 15 bases spanning the gap. Here the CDR3 DNA reads TGTGCCAGCAGCCAAGTTCGGGGGAGAGATGAAGAGACCCAGTACTTC. It specifies CASSQVRGRDEETQYF.

This clonotype was recorded many times. The chain recombines TRBV4-2 with TRBJ2-7; no firm D call. The V and J ends lost 1 base and 3 bases respectively, with 4 bases between them. This CDR3 is built from 12 residues. Germline CDR1 reads LGHNA; CDR2 reads YNFKEQ. In DNA, the CDR3 is TGTGCCAGCAGCCAAGCGGACTACGAGCAGTACTTC. This codes for CASSQADYEQYF.

At least ten counts were recorded for this clonotype. The rearrangement joins TRBV5-1 to TRBJ2-7, with D maybe TRBD2 (6 bases). Deletions cut 0 bases from V and 5 bases from J, with 12 bases between. This CDR3 has 14 amino acids. Per germline, CDR1 SGHRS and CDR2 YFSETQ. The chain's CDR3 is CASSLAASVDEQYF. Written as DNA, the CDR3 is TGCGCCAGCAGCTTGGCCGCTAGCGTTGACGAGCAGTACTTC.

This clonotype was detected a few times. CDR3 sequence: CATSGSGTRTYEQYF. CDR3 sequence (DNA): TGTGCCACCAGCGGCTCCGGGACAAGGACCTACGAGCAGTACTTC. This chain links TRBV15 with TRBJ2-7; D perhaps matches TRBD1 (6 bases). V lost 5 bases and J 2 bases, leaving 16 bases between the germline ends. This CDR3 has 15 residues. Germline-derived CDR1 and CDR2 are LNHNV and YYDKDF (reference sequence).